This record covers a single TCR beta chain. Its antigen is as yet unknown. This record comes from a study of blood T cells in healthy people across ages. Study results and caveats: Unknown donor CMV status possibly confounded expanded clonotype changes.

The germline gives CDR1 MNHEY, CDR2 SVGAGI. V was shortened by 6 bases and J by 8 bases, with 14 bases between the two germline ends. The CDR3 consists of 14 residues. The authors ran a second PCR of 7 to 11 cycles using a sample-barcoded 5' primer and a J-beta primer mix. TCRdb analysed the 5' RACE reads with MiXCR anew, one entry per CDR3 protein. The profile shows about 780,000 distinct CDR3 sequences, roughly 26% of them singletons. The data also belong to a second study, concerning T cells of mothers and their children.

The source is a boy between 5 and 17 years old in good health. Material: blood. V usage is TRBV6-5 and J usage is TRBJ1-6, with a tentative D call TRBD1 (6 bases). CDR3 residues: CASSLFRGDSPLHF. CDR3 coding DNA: TGTGCCAGCAGCCTATTTAGGGGGGATTCACCCCTCCACTTT.